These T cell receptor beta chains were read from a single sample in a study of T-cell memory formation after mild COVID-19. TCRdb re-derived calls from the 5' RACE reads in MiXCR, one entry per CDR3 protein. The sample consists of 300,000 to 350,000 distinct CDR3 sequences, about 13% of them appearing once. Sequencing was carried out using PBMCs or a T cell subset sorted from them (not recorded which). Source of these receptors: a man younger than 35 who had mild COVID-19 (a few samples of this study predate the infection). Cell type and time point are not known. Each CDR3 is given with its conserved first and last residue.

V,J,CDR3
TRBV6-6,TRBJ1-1,CASTLQVNTEAFF
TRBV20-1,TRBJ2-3,CSATGTSLDTQYF
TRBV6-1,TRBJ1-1,CATDSKETHTEAFF
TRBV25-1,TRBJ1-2,CASSPGQGRRGYTF
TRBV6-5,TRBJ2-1,CASSSLAGVPDEQFF
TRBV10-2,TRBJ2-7,CASLQGDLIAYEQYF
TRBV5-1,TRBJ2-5,CASSSARGHSQETQYF
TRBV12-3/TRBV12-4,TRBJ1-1,CASIEGAKAFF
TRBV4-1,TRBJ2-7,CASSQGASGGATYEQYF
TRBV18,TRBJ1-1,CASSQGAGYTEAFF
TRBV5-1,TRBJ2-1,CASSALAGGRLNEQFF
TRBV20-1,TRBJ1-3,CSARAVGQGAGNTIYF
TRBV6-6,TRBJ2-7,CASRTGTGLAYEQYF
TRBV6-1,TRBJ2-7,CASGPGHDYEQYF
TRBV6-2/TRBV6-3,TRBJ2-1,CASSSGTGINEQFF
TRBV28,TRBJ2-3,CASSFDSGVADTQYF
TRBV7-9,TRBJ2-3,CASSGVGRTDTQYF
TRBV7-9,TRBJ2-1,CASSLGSHSYNEQFF
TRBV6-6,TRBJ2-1,CASSRTFLGLAGELEQFF
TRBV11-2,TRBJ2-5,CASSLEPLQETQYF
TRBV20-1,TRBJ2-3,CSARDFRGYTDTQYF
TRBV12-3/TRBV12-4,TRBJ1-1,CASRARNTEAFF
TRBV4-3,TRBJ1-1,CASSQGWGQLAEAFF
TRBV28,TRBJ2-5,CASSLRQLGYQETQYF
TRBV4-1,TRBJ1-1,CASSRLIENTEAFF
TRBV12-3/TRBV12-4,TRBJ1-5,CASSYAGTYSNQPQHF
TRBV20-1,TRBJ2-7,CSARGSGTDEQYF
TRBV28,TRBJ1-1,CASTEVLNTEAFF
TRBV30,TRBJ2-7,CAWSDRRSYEQYF
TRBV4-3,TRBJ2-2,CASSQGNRGSTGELFF
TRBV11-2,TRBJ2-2,CASSFSGSVGELFF
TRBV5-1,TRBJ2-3,CASRGEGADTQYF
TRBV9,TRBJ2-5,CASSVKGENSSRETQYF
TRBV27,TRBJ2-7,CARALYEQYF
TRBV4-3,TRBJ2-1,CASSQDFPGRNYNEQFF
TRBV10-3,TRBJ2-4,CAAKGGTKNIQYF
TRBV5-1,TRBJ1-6,CASSLDRIKSPLHF
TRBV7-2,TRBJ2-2,CASLSQAGGETGELFF
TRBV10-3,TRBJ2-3,CAITTSGESTDTQYF
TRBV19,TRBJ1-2,CASTTNFDPAGYGYTF
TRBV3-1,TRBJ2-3,CASSPSTSGGAYTDTQYF
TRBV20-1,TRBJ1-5,CSAAKGPGQPQHF
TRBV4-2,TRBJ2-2,CASSHLADTGELFF
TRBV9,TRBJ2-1,CASSARDSYNEQFF
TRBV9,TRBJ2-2,CASRDHSGGNTGELFF
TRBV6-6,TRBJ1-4,CASIFDPREEKLFF
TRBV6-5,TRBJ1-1,CASSFDRGANTEAFF